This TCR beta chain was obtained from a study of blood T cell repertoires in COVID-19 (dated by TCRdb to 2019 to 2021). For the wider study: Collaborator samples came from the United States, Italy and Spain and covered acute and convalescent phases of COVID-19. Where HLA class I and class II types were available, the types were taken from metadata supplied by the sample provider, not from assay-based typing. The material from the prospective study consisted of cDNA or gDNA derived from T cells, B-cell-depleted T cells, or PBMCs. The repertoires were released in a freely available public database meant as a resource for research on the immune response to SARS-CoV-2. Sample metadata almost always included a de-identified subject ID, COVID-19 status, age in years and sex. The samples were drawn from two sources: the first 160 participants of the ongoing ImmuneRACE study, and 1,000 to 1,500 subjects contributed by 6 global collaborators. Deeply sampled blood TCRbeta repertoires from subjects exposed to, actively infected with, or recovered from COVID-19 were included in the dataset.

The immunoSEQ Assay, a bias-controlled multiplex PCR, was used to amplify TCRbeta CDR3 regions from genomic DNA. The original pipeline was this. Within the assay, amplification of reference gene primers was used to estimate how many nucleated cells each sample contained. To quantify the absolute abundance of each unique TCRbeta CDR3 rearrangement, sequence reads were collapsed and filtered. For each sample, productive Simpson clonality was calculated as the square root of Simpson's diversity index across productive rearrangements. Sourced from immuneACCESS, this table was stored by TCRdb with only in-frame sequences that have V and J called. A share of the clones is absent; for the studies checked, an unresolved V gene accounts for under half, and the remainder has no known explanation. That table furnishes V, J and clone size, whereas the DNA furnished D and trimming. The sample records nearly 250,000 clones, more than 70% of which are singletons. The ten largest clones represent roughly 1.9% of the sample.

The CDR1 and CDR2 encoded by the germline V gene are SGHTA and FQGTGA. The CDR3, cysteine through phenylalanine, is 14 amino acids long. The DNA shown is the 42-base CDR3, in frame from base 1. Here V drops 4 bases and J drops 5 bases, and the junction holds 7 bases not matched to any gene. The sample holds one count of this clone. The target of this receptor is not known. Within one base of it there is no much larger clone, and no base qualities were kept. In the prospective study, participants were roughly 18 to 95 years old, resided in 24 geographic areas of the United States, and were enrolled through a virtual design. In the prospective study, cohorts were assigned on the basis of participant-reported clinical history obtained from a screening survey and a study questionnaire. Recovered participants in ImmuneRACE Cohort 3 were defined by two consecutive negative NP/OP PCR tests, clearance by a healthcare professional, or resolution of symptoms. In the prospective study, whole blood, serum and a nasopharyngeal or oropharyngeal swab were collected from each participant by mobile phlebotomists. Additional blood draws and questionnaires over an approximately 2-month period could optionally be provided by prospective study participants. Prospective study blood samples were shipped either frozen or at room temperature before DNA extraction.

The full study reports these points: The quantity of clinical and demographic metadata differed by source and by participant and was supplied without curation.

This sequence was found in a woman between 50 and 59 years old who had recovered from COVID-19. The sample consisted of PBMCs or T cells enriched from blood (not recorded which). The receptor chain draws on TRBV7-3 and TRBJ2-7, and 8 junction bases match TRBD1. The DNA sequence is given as TGTGCCAGCAGCTCAACAGGGGGACGAAACGAGCAGTACTTC. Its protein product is CASSSTGGRNEQYF.